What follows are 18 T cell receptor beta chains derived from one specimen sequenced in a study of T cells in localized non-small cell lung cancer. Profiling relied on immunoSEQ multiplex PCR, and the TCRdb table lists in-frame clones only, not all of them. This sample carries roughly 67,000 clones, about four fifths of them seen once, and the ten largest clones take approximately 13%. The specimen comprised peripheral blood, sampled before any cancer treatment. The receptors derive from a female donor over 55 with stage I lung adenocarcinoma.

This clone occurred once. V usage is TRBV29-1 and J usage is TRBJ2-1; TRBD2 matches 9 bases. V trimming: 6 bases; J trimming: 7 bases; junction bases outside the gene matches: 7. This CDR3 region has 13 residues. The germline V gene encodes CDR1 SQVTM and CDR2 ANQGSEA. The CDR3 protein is CSVLAGARNEQFF. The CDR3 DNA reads TGCAGCGTATTAGCGGGAGCGAGGAATGAGCAGTTCTTC.

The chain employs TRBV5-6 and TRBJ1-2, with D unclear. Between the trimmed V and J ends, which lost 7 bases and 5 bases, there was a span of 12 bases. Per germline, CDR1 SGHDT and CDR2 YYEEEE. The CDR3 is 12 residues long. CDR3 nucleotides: TGTGCCAGCGACGCTCAAGGGTATGGCTACACCTTC. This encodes CASDAQGYGYTF.

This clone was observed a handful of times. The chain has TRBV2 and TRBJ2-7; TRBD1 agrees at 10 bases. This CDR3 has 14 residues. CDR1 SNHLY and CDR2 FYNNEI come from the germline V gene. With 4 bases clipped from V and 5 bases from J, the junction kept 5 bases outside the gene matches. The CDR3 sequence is CASSGTGGKNEQYF. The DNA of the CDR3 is TGTGCCAGCAGTGGGACAGGGGGGAAGAACGAGCAGTACTTC.

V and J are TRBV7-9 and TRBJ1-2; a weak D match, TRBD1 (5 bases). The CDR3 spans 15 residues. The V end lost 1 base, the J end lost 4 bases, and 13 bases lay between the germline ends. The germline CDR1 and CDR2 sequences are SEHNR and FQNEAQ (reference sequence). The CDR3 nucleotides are TGTGCCAGCAGCTTAGACGGATCAAGGGGCTATGGCTACACCTTC. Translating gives CASSLDGSRGYGYTF.

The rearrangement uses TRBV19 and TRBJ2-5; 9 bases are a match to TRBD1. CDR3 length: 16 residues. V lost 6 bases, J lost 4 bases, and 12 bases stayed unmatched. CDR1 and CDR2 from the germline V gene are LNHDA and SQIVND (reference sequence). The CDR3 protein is CASSGQGDRDRETQYF. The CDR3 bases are TGTGCCAGTAGCGGTCAGGGGGACAGGGATAGAGAGACCCAGTACTTC.

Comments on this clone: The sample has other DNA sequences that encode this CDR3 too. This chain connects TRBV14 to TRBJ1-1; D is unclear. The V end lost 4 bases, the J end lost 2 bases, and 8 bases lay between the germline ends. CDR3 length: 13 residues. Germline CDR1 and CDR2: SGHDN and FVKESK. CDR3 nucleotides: TGTGCCAGCAGCCGAAACAGAAACACTGAAGCTTTCTTT. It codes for CASSRNRNTEAFF. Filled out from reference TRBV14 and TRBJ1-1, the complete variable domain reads EAGVTQFPSHSVIEKGQTVTLRCDPISGHDNLYWYRRVMGKEIKFLLHFVKESKQDESGMPNNRFLAERTGGTYSTLKVQPAELEDSGVYFCASSRNRNTEAFFGQGTRLTVV.

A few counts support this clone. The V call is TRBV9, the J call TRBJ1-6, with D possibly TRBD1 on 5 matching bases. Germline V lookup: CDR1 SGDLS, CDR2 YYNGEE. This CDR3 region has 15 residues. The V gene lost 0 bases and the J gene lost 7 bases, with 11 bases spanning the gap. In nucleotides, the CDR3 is TGTGCCAGCAGCGTAGATTTGACAGTCAATTCACCCCTCCACTTT. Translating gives CASSVDLTVNSPLHF.

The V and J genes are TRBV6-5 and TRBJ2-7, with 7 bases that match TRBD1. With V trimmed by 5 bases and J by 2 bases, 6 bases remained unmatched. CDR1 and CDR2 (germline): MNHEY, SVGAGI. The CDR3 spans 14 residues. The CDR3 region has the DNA TGTGCCAGCAGTGAAGGGACAGCCCCCTACGAGCAGTACTTC. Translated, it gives CASSEGTAPYEQYF.

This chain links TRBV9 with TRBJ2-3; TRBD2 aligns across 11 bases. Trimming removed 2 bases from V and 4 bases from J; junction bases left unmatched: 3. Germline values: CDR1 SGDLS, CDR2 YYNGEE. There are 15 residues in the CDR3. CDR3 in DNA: TGTGCCAGCAGCGTTACTAGCGGGAGCTCAGATACGCAGTATTTT. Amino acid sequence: CASSVTSGSSDTQYF.

The CDR3 loop is CASSRERAADYNQPQHF. CDR3 bases: TGTGCCAGCAGCCGAGAGAGAGCTGCAGACTACAATCAGCCCCAGCATTTT. The chain joins TRBV4-2 to TRBJ1-5, with D unresolved. The germline V gene encodes CDR1 LGHNA and CDR2 YNFKEQ. The CDR3 runs 17 residues. Trimming took off 4 bases at V and 3 bases at J, with 19 bases between the two ends.

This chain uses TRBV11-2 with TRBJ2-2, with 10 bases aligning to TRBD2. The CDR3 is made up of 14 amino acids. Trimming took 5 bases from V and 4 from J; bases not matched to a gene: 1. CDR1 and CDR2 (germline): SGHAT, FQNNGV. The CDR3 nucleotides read TGTGCCAGCAGCCCTAGCGGGAGCACCGGGGAGCTGTTTTTT. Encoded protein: CASSPSGSTGELFF.

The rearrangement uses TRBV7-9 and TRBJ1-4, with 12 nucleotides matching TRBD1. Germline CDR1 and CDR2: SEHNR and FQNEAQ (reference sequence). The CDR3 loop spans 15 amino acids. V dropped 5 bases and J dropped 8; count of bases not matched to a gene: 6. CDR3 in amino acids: CASSPTGQGAEKLFF. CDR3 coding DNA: TGTGCCAGCAGCCCGACGGGACAGGGGGCGGAAAAACTGTTTTTT.

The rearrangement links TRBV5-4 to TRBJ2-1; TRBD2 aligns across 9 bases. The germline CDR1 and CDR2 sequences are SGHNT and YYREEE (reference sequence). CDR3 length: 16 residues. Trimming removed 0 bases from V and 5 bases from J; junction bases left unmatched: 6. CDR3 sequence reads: CASSLVTLAGNNEQFF. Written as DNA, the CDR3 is TGTGCCAGCAGCTTGGTTACGCTAGCGGGGAACAATGAGCAGTTCTTC.

CDR3 region: CASSLGQVHTDTQYF. The CDR3 bases are TGTGCCAGCAGCTTGGGACAGGTTCACACAGATACGCAGTATTTT. The chain has TRBV5-8 and TRBJ2-3; D might be TRBD1 (6 bases). The V end lost 0 bases, the J end lost 2 bases, and 10 bases lay between the germline ends. This CDR3 region has 15 residues. Germline V gene data show CDR1 as SGHTS and CDR2 as YDEGEE.

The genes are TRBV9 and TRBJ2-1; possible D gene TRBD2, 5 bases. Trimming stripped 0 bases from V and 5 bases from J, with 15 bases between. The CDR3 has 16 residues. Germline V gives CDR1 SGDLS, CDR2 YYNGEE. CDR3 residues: CASSVAILAGDNEQFF. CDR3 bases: TGTGCCAGCAGCGTAGCGATCCTAGCTGGCGACAATGAGCAGTTCTTC.

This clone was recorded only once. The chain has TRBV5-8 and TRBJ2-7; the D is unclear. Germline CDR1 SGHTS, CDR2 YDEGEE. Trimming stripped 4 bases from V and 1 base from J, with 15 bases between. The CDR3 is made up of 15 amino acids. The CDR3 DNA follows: TGTGCCAGCAGCCCTGGACGGAGCACATCCTACGAGCAGTACTTC. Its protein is CASSPGRSTSYEQYF. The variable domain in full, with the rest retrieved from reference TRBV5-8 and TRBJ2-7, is EAGVTQSPTHLIKTRGQQATLRCSPISGHTSVYWYQQALGLGLQFLLWYDEGEERNRGNFPPRFSGRQFPNYSSELNVNALELEDSALYLCASSPGRSTSYEQYFGPGTRLTVT.

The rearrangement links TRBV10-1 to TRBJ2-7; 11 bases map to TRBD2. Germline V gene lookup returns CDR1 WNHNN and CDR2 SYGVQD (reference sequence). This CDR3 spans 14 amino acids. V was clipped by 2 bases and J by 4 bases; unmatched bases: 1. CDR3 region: CASSEASGGYEQYF. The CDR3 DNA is TGCGCCAGCAGTGAGGCTAGCGGGGGGTACGAGCAGTACTTC.

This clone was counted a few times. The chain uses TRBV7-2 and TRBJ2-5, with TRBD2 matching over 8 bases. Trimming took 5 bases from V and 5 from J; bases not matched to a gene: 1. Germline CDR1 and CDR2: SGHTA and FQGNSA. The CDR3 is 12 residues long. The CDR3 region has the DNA TGTGCCAGCAGCCGGGGGGGCGAGACCCAGTACTTC. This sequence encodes CASSRGGETQYF.